This TCR beta chain was identified during a study of blood T cell repertoires in COVID-19. Unmatched junction bases numbered 8, after V lost 0 bases and J lost 0 bases. The CDR3 consists of 19 residues. Germline V gene lookup returns CDR1 SGHAT and CDR2 FQNNGV. Measured with immunoSEQ multiplex PCR; TCRdb has only the in-frame clones, and not every one. Among 150,000 to 200,000 clones listed, more than 75% were seen once. This clone turned up a few times. The chain uses TRBV11-2 and TRBJ2-1; 10 nucleotides line up with TRBD2. The sample consisted of peripheral blood. This receptor was identified in a man aged 60 to 75 with active or convalescent COVID-19. CDR3 region: CASSLDYTSGVRSYNEQFF. CDR3 nucleotides: TGTGCCAGCAGCTTAGATTATACTAGCGGGGTCCGCTCCTACAATGAGCAGTTCTTC.